The next 24 T cell receptor beta chains were all read from a single sample in a study of blood T cell repertoires in COVID-19. Sequencing was performed with immunoSEQ multiplex PCR; in TCRdb, only in-frame clones are kept and a portion is missing. The sample lists roughly 120,000 clones, 55% to 75% seen once, with more than 0.8% in the top ten. The sample taken for sequencing was peripheral blood. The receptors stem from a human donor with acute or convalescent COVID-19. The donor label of this sample is uncertain.

This clone has a handful of counts. The chain employs TRBV6-5 and TRBJ2-5; tentatively, D is TRBD1 (7 bases). CDR3 length: 16 amino acids. V dropped 4 bases and J dropped 4 bases, with 19 bases sitting between them. CDR1 and CDR2 from the germline V gene are MNHEY and SVGAGI. CDR3 residues: CASSSGTEGARETQYF. The CDR3 region has the DNA TGTGCCAGCAGTTCGGGAACGGAGGGGGCGCGAGAGACCCAGTACTTC.

V usage is TRBV6-5 and J usage is TRBJ1-1; a weak D match, TRBD1 (5 bases). Trimming took 0 bases from V and 1 from J, leaving 6 bases between them. The germline gives CDR1 MNHEY, CDR2 SVGAGI. The CDR3 spans 14 residues. The CDR3 reads CASSYSQGNTEAFF. The CDR3 bases are TGTGCCAGCAGTTACTCTCAGGGGAACACTGAAGCTTTCTTT.

The rearrangement joins TRBV18 to TRBJ1-6; D is unresolved. CDR3 size: 18 residues. The ends were cut back, 2 bases at V and 6 bases at J, with 20 bases in the middle. Germline CDR1 KGHSH, CDR2 LQKENI. The CDR3 coding sequence is TGTGCCAGCTCACCAAACTGGGGTAGGAGGTATGGTAATTCACCCCTCCACTTT. Encoded protein: CASSPNWGRRYGNSPLHF.

The chain recombines TRBV24-1 with TRBJ2-5; 8 bases match TRBD1. V lost 1 base and J lost 5; bases outside the gene matches: 11. The CDR3 runs 17 residues. Germline CDR1 is KGHDR and CDR2 is SFDVKD. CDR3 DNA sequence: TGTGCCACCAGTGATTTAGGGCAGGGGGCTATTAGGGAGACCCAGTACTTC. Protein sequence: CATSDLGQGAIRETQYF.

This clone has just a few counts. The chain joins TRBV19 to TRBJ1-5; a weak D match, TRBD1 (5 bases). The CDR3 runs to 16 residues. Germline V lookup: CDR1 LNHDA, CDR2 SQIVND (reference sequence). V was trimmed by 0 bases and J by 7 bases, leaving 16 bases between them. The CDR3 protein is CASSIDPRRVRQPQHF. Written as DNA, the CDR3 is TGTGCCAGTAGTATAGATCCCCGCAGGGTGCGGCAGCCCCAGCATTTT.

The chain employs TRBV28 and TRBJ1-3; a weak D match, TRBD1 (6 bases). Deletions cut 2 bases from V and 2 bases from J, with 13 bases between. CDR1 is MDHEN and CDR2 is SYDVKM in the germline V gene. This CDR3 region has 16 residues. The DNA of the CDR3 is TGTGCCAGCAGTTTACCCAGGGGAAGCGCTGGAAACACCATATATTTT. Residues: CASSLPRGSAGNTIYF.

In DNA form, the CDR3 reads TGCGCCAGCAGCTTGGTAGCTAGCGGAAAAGAGACCCAGTACTTC. Amino acid sequence: CASSLVASGKETQYF. The genes are TRBV5-1 and TRBJ2-5, with 7 bases matching TRBD2. Germline V gene lookup returns CDR1 SGHRS and CDR2 YFSETQ. The junction had 5 bases not matched to a gene; V was cut back by 0 bases and J by 3 bases. The CDR3 extends over 15 amino acids.

The V gene is TRBV9, the J gene TRBJ2-1, with TRBD1 identical over 7 bases. The germline CDR1 and CDR2 sequences are SGDLS and YYNGEE. V dropped 5 bases and J dropped 9; count of bases not matched to a gene: 11. The CDR3 is 14 amino acids. CDR3 bases: TGTGCCAGCAGTGCCGACGTACAGGGGTTTGAGCAGTTCTTC. This sequence encodes CASSADVQGFEQFF.

This clone is medium-sized. At the DNA level, this CDR3 is encoded by other sequences in the same sample as well. The rearrangement links TRBV5-6 to TRBJ2-2, with D maybe TRBD1 (5 bases). V was clipped by 0 bases and J by 4 bases, with 7 bases between them. Germline CDR1 SGHDT, CDR2 YYEEEE. This CDR3 has 14 residues. The chain's CDR3 is CASSLAGFTGELFF. The CDR3 DNA follows: TGTGCCAGCAGCTTGGCAGGGTTCACCGGGGAGCTGTTTTTT.

The chain has TRBV7-2 and TRBJ2-5; 8 positions match TRBD2. The CDR3 has 14 amino acids. Germline V gene lookup returns CDR1 SGHTA and CDR2 FQGNSA. V dropped 4 bases and J dropped 5; count of bases not matched to a gene: 6. CDR3 amino acids: CASSSPGGWETQYF. The DNA for the CDR3 is TGTGCCAGCAGCTCCCCGGGGGGGTGGGAGACCCAGTACTTC.

The V and J genes are TRBV9 and TRBJ2-5, with a weak D call TRBD1 (5 bases). This CDR3 contains 14 residues. Trimming cost V 0 bases and J 7 bases, with 13 bases left between them. Per the germline V gene, CDR1 is SGDLS and CDR2 is YYNGEE. The CDR3 region is CASSVGQGWGTQYF. CDR3 DNA sequence: TGTGCCAGCAGCGTAGGCCAGGGTTGGGGGACCCAGTACTTC.

The chain has TRBV7-2 and TRBJ2-2, with D perhaps TRBD2 (7 bases). V was cut by 3 bases and J by 6 bases, with 11 bases left in between. The CDR3 length is 14 residues. In germline, CDR1 is SGHTA, CDR2 FQGNSA. The DNA for the CDR3 is TGTGCCAGCAGCTTTTCCGGGGGGCCCGGGGAGCTGTTTTTT. As protein: CASSFSGGPGELFF.

V usage is TRBV2 and J usage is TRBJ1-2; the D gene is possibly TRBD1 (5 bases). This CDR3 comprises 14 residues. The V gene's germline CDR1 is SNHLY and CDR2 FYNNEI. V lost 6 bases to trimming and J lost 1 base, with 12 bases between them. The CDR3 region is CASRPQGSNYGYTF. For the CDR3, the DNA is TGTGCCAGCAGGCCGCAGGGTAGTAACTATGGCTACACCTTC.

The chain links TRBV29-1 to TRBJ2-5; 8 bases align to TRBD1. Germline CDR1 and CDR2: SQVTM and ANQGSEA. The length of the CDR3 is 15 residues. Germline trimming cut 5 bases from V and 5 bases from J; bases unmatched to any gene: 13. CDR3 sequence: CSVRQGIKTWETQYF. CDR3 nucleotide sequence: TGCAGCGTTCGACAGGGGATTAAAACTTGGGAGACCCAGTACTTC.

The rearrangement uses TRBV6-4 and TRBJ2-7; 9 nucleotides align to TRBD1. The length of the CDR3 is 15 residues. Germline CDR1 is MRHNA and CDR2 is SNTAGT. V lost 2 bases to trimming and J lost 6 bases; unmatched junction nucleotides: 8. The CDR3 sequence: CASSDPGTGRGEQYV. CDR3 sequence (DNA): TGTGCCAGCAGTGACCCCGGGACAGGGAGAGGCGAGCAGTACGTC.

The CDR3 DNA sequence: TGCGCCAGCAAACTCCCGGACAGCGGAGTATACGAGCAGTACTTC. As protein: CASKLPDSGVYEQYF. The chain couples TRBV10-2 to TRBJ2-7; the D gene is possibly TRBD1 (6 bases). Trimming pared 7 bases from V and 4 bases from J, leaving 20 bases between. Germline V gives CDR1 WSHSY, CDR2 SAAADI. The CDR3 has 15 amino acids.

This rearrangement joins TRBV2 to TRBJ1-2, with 7 bases that match TRBD1. CDR3 length: 14 amino acids. With V trimmed by 4 bases and J by 2 bases, 4 bases remained unmatched. Germline CDR1 SNHLY, CDR2 FYNNEI. The CDR3 here is CASSGDRVNYGYTF. In nucleotides, the CDR3 is TGTGCCAGCAGTGGTGACAGGGTAAACTATGGCTACACCTTC.

The chain uses TRBV7-6 and TRBJ2-7, with 10 bases matching TRBD2. Germline values: CDR1 SGHVS, CDR2 FNYEAQ. This CDR3 region has 15 residues. Trimming removed 1 base from V and 2 bases from J; junction bases left unmatched: 2. Here the CDR3 reads CASSLGTSGTYEQYF. CDR3 in DNA: TGTGCCAGCAGCTTAGGGACTAGCGGAACCTACGAGCAGTACTTC.

The chain links TRBV23-1 to TRBJ2-7; 11 bases are a match to TRBD1. TRBV23-1 is classed as an ORF, of uncertain function. V shed 2 bases, J shed 0 bases, and the junction held 12 bases outside the gene matches. The CDR3 totals 19 residues. The CDR3: CASSQGGQGASPRSYEQYF. CDR3 sequence (DNA): TGCGCCAGCAGTCAAGGAGGACAGGGGGCCTCACCGCGCTCCTACGAGCAGTACTTC.

This clone was counted once. The gene calls are TRBV7-2 and TRBJ2-7; D perhaps matches TRBD2 (6 bases). Looked up from germline, CDR1 is SGHTA and CDR2 is FQGNSA. CDR3 size: 15 residues. V gave up 0 bases and J gave up 4 bases, with 13 bases separating them. The CDR3 nucleotides read TGTGCCAGCAGCTTAGCGGTAGTAGGAGGGTACGAGCAGTACTTC. Amino acids: CASSLAVVGGYEQYF.

The V call is TRBV3-1 (or the pseudogene TRBV3-2), the J call TRBJ1-5; a possible D gene is TRBD1 (6 bases). The CDR3 spans 13 residues. CDR1 and CDR2 from the germline V gene are LGHDT and YNNKEL (reference sequence). V was cut by 8 bases and J by 3 bases, with 11 bases left in between. The CDR3 sequence is CASGYRDNQPQHF. The CDR3 bases are TGTGCCAGCGGATACAGGGACAATCAGCCCCAGCATTTT.

In nucleotides, the CDR3 is TGCGCCAGCAGCCGCTCAGGGGGCTACGAGCAGTACTTC. This sequence encodes CASSRSGGYEQYF. J is TRBJ2-7 and V is TRBV4-1, with 7 bases lining up with TRBD1. Looked up from germline, CDR1 is MGHRA and CDR2 is YSYEKL. The CDR3 has 13 amino acids. The ends lost 4 bases at V and 3 bases at J; junction bases unmatched: 3.

The rearrangement links TRBV27 to TRBJ2-1; D remains unclear. The CDR3 spans 15 residues. Per germline, CDR1 MNHEY and CDR2 SMNVEV (reference sequence). V dropped 2 bases and J dropped 3 bases, with 11 bases sitting between them. CDR3 nucleotide sequence: TGTGCCAGCAGTTTAATGGGCAGAAGCTACAATGAGCAGTTCTTC. This translates into CASSLMGRSYNEQFF.

This clone was recorded many times. The rearrangement links TRBV24-1 to TRBJ1-1; possibly TRBD1 for D (6 bases). Germline lookup yields CDR1 KGHDR and CDR2 SFDVKD. Trimming removed 5 bases at V and 4 bases at J, with 10 bases between. CDR3 length equals 13 residues. CDR3 sequence reads: CATSVGRGTEAFF. The DNA for the CDR3 is TGTGCCACCAGTGTCGGCAGGGGCACTGAAGCTTTCTTT.